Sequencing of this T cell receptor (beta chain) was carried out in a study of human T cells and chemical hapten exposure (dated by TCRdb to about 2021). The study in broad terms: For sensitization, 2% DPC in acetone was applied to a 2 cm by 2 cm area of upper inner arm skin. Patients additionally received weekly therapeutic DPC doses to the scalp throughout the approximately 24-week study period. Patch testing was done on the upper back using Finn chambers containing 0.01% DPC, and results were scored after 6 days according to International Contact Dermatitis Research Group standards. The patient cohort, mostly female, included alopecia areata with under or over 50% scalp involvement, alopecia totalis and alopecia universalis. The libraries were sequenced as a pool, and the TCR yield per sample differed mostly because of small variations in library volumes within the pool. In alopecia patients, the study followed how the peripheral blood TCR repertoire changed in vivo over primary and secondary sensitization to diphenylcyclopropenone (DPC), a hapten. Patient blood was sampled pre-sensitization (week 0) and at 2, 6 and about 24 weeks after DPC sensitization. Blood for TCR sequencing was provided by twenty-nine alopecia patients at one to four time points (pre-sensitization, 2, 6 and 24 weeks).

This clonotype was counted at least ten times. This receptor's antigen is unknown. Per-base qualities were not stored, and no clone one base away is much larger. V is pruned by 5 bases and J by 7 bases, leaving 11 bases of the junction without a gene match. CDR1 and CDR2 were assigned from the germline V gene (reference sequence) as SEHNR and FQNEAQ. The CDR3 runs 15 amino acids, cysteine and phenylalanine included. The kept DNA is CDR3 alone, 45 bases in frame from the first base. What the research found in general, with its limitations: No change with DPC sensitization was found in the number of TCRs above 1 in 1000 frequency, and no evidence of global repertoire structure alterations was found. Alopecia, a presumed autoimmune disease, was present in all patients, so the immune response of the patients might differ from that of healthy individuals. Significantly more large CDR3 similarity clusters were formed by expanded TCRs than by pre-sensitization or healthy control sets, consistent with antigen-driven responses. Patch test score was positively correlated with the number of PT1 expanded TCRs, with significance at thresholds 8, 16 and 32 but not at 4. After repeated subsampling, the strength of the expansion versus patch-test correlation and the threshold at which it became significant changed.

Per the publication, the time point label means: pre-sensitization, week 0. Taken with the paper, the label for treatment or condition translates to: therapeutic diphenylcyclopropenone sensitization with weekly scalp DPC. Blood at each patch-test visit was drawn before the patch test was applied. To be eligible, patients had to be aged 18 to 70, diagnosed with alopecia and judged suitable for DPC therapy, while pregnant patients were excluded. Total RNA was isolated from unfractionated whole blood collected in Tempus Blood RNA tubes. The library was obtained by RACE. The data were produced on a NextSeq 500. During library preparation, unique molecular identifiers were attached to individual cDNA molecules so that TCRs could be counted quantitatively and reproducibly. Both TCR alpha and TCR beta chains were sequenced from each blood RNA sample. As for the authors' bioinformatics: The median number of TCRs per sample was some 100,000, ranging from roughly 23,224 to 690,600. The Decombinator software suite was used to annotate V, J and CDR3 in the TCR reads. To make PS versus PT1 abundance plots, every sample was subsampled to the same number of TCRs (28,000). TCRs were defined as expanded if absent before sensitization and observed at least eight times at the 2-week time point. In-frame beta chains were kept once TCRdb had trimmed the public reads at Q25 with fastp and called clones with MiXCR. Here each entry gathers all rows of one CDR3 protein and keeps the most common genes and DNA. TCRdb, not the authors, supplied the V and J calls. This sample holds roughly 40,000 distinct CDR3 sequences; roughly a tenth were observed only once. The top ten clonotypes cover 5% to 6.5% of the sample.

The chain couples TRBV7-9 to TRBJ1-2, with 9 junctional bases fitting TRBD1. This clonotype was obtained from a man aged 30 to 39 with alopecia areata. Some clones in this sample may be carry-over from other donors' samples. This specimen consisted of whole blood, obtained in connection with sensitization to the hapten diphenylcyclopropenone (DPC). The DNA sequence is TGTGCCAGCAGCCCGTCCGGGACAGGGTCCTTTGGCTACACCTTC. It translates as CASSPSGTGSFGYTF.